The 32 T cell receptor beta chains in this list originate from one sample, sequenced in a study of blood T cell repertoires in COVID-19. Measured with immunoSEQ multiplex PCR; TCRdb has only the in-frame clones, and not every one. The data hold about 130,000 clones, with 84% observed a single time. Sequencing used peripheral blood. The receptors derive from a human donor in a cohort sampled during active COVID-19.

CDR3 sequence: CASSLQGLVSGELFF. CDR3 nucleotides: TGTGCCAGCAGCTTGCAGGGACTAGTCTCCGGGGAGCTGTTTTTT. This chain connects TRBV5-4 to TRBJ2-2; 8 bases map to TRBD2. Trimming cost V 1 base and J 6 bases; bases outside gene matches: 5. Germline loops: CDR1 SGHNT, CDR2 YYREEE (reference sequence). The CDR3 is made up of 15 amino acids.

The chain has TRBV19 and TRBJ1-1, with D possibly TRBD1 on 5 matching bases. The CDR3 sequence is 15 residues long. CDR1 LNHDA and CDR2 SQIVND come from the germline V gene (reference sequence). Deletions cut 3 bases from V and 3 bases from J, with 14 bases between. The CDR3 DNA is TGTGCCAGTAGTATCTTCAGGAGGGGCGACACTGAAGCTTTCTTT. Protein product: CASSIFRRGDTEAFF.

V usage is TRBV24-1 and J usage is TRBJ1-4; D gene unclear. Per germline, CDR1 KGHDR and CDR2 SFDVKD. Trimming took 2 bases from V and 4 from J, leaving 4 bases between them. This CDR3 spans 13 amino acids. The CDR3 coding sequence is TGTGCCACCAGTGATTCAGTTAATGAAAAACTGTTTTTT. Its protein product is CATSDSVNEKLFF.

The V call is TRBV6-4, the J call TRBJ2-3, with 10 bases lining up with TRBD2. Trimming cost V 2 bases and J 0 bases; bases outside gene matches: 2. CDR3 length equals 16 residues. The germline gives CDR1 MRHNA, CDR2 SNTAGT. The CDR3 DNA sequence: TGTGCCAGCAGTGACAAGACTAGCGGGAGCACAGATACGCAGTATTTT. Encoded protein: CASSDKTSGSTDTQYF.

The chain is built from TRBV6-5 and TRBJ2-1; no reliable D call. Deletions cut 0 bases from V and 4 bases from J, with 7 bases between. The CDR3 consists of 14 residues. Germline-derived CDR1 and CDR2 are MNHEY and SVGAGI. The CDR3 bases are TGTGCCAGCAGTTACTCGCTGGAGTACAATGAGCAGTTCTTC. Translated: CASSYSLEYNEQFF.

This chain joins TRBV6-2 or TRBV6-3 and TRBJ2-2; 12 bases match TRBD2. The germline V gene has CDR1 MNHEY and CDR2 SVGEGT. The CDR3 consists of 17 residues. V lost 2 bases to trimming and J lost 6 bases; unmatched junction nucleotides: 7. CDR3 nucleotide sequence: TGTGCCAGCAGTTACCTCATTTCTAGCGGGAGGGCCGGGGAGCTGTTTTTT. As protein: CASSYLISSGRAGELFF.

The gene calls are TRBV30 and TRBJ2-5; TRBD2 matches at 7 bases. V shed 2 bases, J shed 5 bases, and the junction held 5 bases outside the gene matches. The CDR3 has 13 residues. The germline CDR1 and CDR2 sequences are GTSNPN and SVGIG (reference sequence). The CDR3 DNA is TGTGCCTGGAGTATCCTGGGAGGGGAGACCCAGTACTTC. This translates into CAWSILGGETQYF.

The chain recombines TRBV7-8 with TRBJ2-1; weak D call: TRBD2 (5 bases). This CDR3 is built from 13 residues. From germline, CDR1 is SGHVS and CDR2 FQNEAQ. V shed 5 bases and J shed 5 bases, with 10 bases lying between them. The CDR3 DNA reads TGTGCCAGCAGCCACGACTACAACAATGAGCAGTTCTTC. It translates to CASSHDYNNEQFF.

V usage is TRBV5-1 and J usage is TRBJ2-7; D call uncertain. The CDR3 is 15 amino acids. Trimming took 0 bases from V and 2 from J, leaving 12 bases between them. Germline V gene data show CDR1 as SGHRS and CDR2 as YFSETQ. The CDR3 sequence is CASSLGLGTTYEQYF. The CDR3 DNA is TGCGCCAGCAGCTTGGGTCTGGGCACCACCTACGAGCAGTACTTC.

V gene TRBV7-6 combines with J gene TRBJ1-1; D remains unclear. The V and J ends lost 2 bases and 4 bases respectively, with 14 bases between them. CDR3 length: 15 amino acids. The germline gives CDR1 SGHVS, CDR2 FNYEAQ. The CDR3 DNA follows: TGTGCCAGCAGCTTAAGCGACTTAACCGGCACTGAAGCTTTCTTT. It codes for CASSLSDLTGTEAFF.

The rearrangement links TRBV27 to TRBJ1-4; 10 bases line up with TRBD1. The V segment lost 4 bases and the J segment 7 bases; nucleotides outside the gene matches: 9. This CDR3 comprises 16 residues. CDR1 MNHEY and CDR2 SMNVEV come from the germline V gene (reference sequence). CDR3 bases: TGTGCCAGCAGTTCCGGGACAGGGGTACAGGGTGAAAAACTGTTTTTT. Amino acid sequence: CASSSGTGVQGEKLFF.

The chain is built from TRBV28 and TRBJ1-4, with D perhaps TRBD1 (6 bases). This CDR3 spans 15 amino acids. The V and J ends lost 6 bases and 2 bases respectively, with 13 bases between them. Per the germline V gene, CDR1 is MDHEN and CDR2 is SYDVKM. CDR3 in amino acids: CASSSAGVTNEKLFF. DNA for the CDR3: TGTGCCAGCAGCTCGGCAGGGGTTACTAATGAAAAACTGTTTTTT.

This chain connects TRBV7-9 to TRBJ1-1, with 7 bases aligning to TRBD1. The CDR3 contains 11 residues. CDR1 is SEHNR and CDR2 is FQNEAQ in the germline V gene (reference sequence). The V and J ends lost 5 bases and 10 bases, in that order; junction bases with no gene match: 4. The chain's CDR3 is CASSLQGGAFF. Written as DNA, the CDR3 is TGTGCCAGCAGCCTTCAGGGGGGAGCTTTCTTT.

The chain recombines TRBV10-3 with TRBJ1-1; TRBD1 matches at 10 bases. There are 17 residues in the CDR3. From germline, CDR1 is ENHRY and CDR2 SYGVKD. V lost 4 bases and J lost 3; bases outside the gene matches: 11. The CDR3 reads CAISVRAGTGAHTEAFF. Written as DNA, the CDR3 is TGTGCCATCAGTGTGAGGGCCGGGACAGGGGCCCACACTGAAGCTTTCTTT.

The chain uses TRBV27 and TRBJ1-1; D gene unclear. From germline, CDR1 is MNHEY and CDR2 SMNVEV (reference sequence). CDR3 length: 14 amino acids. The V end was cut by 2 bases, the J end by 1 base, with 8 bases between. For the CDR3, the DNA is TGTGCCAGCAGTTTACGGGAGGGGAACACTGAAGCTTTCTTT. This encodes CASSLREGNTEAFF.

V and J are TRBV29-1 and TRBJ2-5; TRBD1 matches at 11 bases. The junction had 10 bases not matched to a gene; V was cut back by 4 bases and J by 0 bases. The CDR3 spans 17 residues. The germline gives CDR1 SQVTM, CDR2 ANQGSEA. CDR3 residues: CSVAKDWDRGYQETQYF. The CDR3 DNA sequence: TGCAGCGTTGCCAAAGACTGGGACAGGGGGTACCAAGAGACCCAGTACTTC.

CDR3 DNA sequence: TGTGCCAGCAGCGTAGGAGAAGGAAGGGGTGCTGGCTACACCTTC. Protein: CASSVGEGRGAGYTF. This chain links TRBV9 with TRBJ1-2; possibly TRBD1 for D (5 bases). Germline CDR1 and CDR2: SGDLS and YYNGEE. The length of the CDR3 is 15 residues. Deletions cut 0 bases from V and 7 bases from J, with 16 bases between.

The rearrangement links TRBV7-6 to TRBJ2-5; TRBD1 is a possible D gene (6 bases). This CDR3 contains 16 residues. The V and J ends lost 1 base and 2 bases respectively, with 14 bases between them. Germline V gene sequence: CDR1 SGHVS, CDR2 FNYEAQ. For the CDR3, the DNA is TGTGCCAGCAGCTTAGGTCCCCGGACAGTTCAAGAGACCCAGTACTTC. This gives the protein CASSLGPRTVQETQYF. The entire variable domain, with the rest obtained from reference TRBV7-6 and TRBJ2-5, is as follows: GAGVSQSPRYKVTKRGQDVALRCDPISGHVSLYWYRQALGQGPEFLTYFNYEAQQDKSGLPNDRFSAERPEGSISTLTIQRTEQRDSAMYRCASSLGPRTVQETQYFGPGTRLLVL.

This clone was observed once. The chain recombines TRBV5-4 with TRBJ1-1; D might be TRBD1 (5 bases). Germline V gene lookup returns CDR1 SGHNT and CDR2 YYREEE (reference sequence). The ends were cut back, 5 bases at V and 7 bases at J, with 15 bases in the middle. The CDR3 spans 13 residues. CDR3 loop: CASSMGLGGEAFF. CDR3 nucleotides: TGTGCCAGCAGTATGGGCCTCGGGGGTGAAGCTTTCTTT.

This chain connects TRBV18 to TRBJ2-5; a possible D gene is TRBD1 (7 bases). Germline V gene lookup returns CDR1 KGHSH and CDR2 LQKENI. This CDR3 contains 16 residues. V gave up 3 bases and J gave up 7 bases, with 21 bases separating them. This chain's CDR3 is CASSPPGGQAGGTQYF. The CDR3, as DNA: TGTGCCAGCTCACCCCCGGGTGGACAGGCCGGGGGGACCCAGTACTTC.

The rearrangement joins TRBV27 to TRBJ1-5; D is possibly TRBD1 (5 bases). Germline V gene lookup returns CDR1 MNHEY and CDR2 SMNVEV (reference sequence). This CDR3 is 12 amino acids long. V lost 7 bases, J lost 11 bases, and 15 bases lay in between. CDR3 loop: CASMFRGGAQHF. The CDR3 nucleotides read TGTGCCAGCATGTTCCGGGGGGGTGCCCAGCATTTT.

The CDR3 spells CASSKGAGEKLFF. Here the CDR3 DNA reads TGTGCCAGCTCAAAGGGAGCGGGTGAAAAACTGTTTTTT. The V gene is TRBV18, the J gene TRBJ1-4; D is unresolved. This CDR3 comprises 13 residues. V gave up 5 bases and J gave up 7 bases, with 11 bases separating them. Germline CDR1 KGHSH, CDR2 LQKENI.

The count of this clone is one. J is TRBJ1-6 and V is TRBV10-1; D possibly corresponds to TRBD1 (5 bases). The CDR3 sequence is 15 residues long. V was pared by 0 bases and J by 13 bases, with 16 bases between. The germline gives CDR1 WNHNN, CDR2 SYGVQD (reference sequence). CDR3 sequence (DNA): TGCGCCAGCAGTGAGTCGAGGAGGGACCCTTATCCCCTCCACTTT. It codes for CASSESRRDPYPLHF.

The J gene is TRBJ2-5, the V gene TRBV4-3, with 8 bases that match TRBD1. The CDR3 extends over 16 amino acids. V gave up 0 bases and J gave up 5 bases; unmatched junction bases: 8. The germline V gene has CDR1 LGHNA and CDR2 YSLEER. The CDR3 loop is CASSQDRGQGVETQYF. In DNA form, the CDR3 reads TGCGCCAGCAGCCAAGATAGAGGACAGGGAGTGGAGACCCAGTACTTC.

This sequence joins TRBV19 and TRBJ1-1, with 8 bases identical to TRBD1. V dropped 4 bases and J dropped 8; count of bases not matched to a gene: 6. Per the germline V gene, CDR1 is LNHDA and CDR2 is SQIVND (reference sequence). The CDR3 is 13 residues long. The CDR3 region is CASSSGTGGEAFF. Written as DNA, the CDR3 is TGTGCCAGTAGTAGCGGGACAGGTGGAGAAGCTTTCTTT.

The chain couples TRBV6-6 to TRBJ1-1; 9 bases agree with TRBD1. The CDR3 spans 15 residues. Per the germline V gene, CDR1 is MNHNY and CDR2 is SVGAGI (reference sequence). The junction had 9 bases not matched to a gene; V was cut back by 5 bases and J by 5 bases. This chain's CDR3 is CASSRPDRGGTEAFF. The CDR3 nucleotides are TGTGCCAGCAGTCGTCCTGACAGGGGGGGTACTGAAGCTTTCTTT.

V and J are TRBV7-3 and TRBJ2-2; 9 positions agree with TRBD1. The ends lost 5 bases at V and 11 bases at J; junction bases unmatched: 9. The CDR3 consists of 14 residues. CDR1 and CDR2 from the germline V gene are SGHTA and FQGTGA. The DNA of the CDR3 is TGTGCCAGCAGCGAAGGGACAGGGCATGAAGAGCTGTTTTTT. This sequence encodes CASSEGTGHEELFF.

The chain joins TRBV9 to TRBJ2-1; TRBD2 matches at 10 bases. The CDR3 runs to 16 residues. The V gene's germline CDR1 is SGDLS and CDR2 YYNGEE. The V segment lost 0 bases and the J segment 9 bases; nucleotides outside the gene matches: 9. CDR3 sequence reads: CASSVAASGRAGEQFF. The CDR3 nucleotides are TGTGCCAGCAGCGTAGCGGCAAGCGGGAGGGCTGGTGAGCAGTTCTTC.

The chain recombines TRBV9 with TRBJ2-5; D is undetermined. Germline CDR1 SGDLS, CDR2 YYNGEE. Trimming shortened V by 3 bases and J by 5 bases, and 11 bases separated the two germline ends. The CDR3 loop spans 13 amino acids. The CDR3 bases are TGTGCCAGCAGCGGTTCCTTCGGGGAGACCCAGTACTTC. Its protein product is CASSGSFGETQYF.

This clone has just a few counts. The chain recombines TRBV6-4 with TRBJ1-1, with 7 bases aligning to TRBD1. Unmatched junction bases numbered 0, after V lost 6 bases and J lost 5 bases. The CDR3 consists of 11 residues. From germline, CDR1 is MRHNA and CDR2 SNTAGT. The CDR3, as DNA: TGTGCCAGCAGACAGGGGACTGAAGCTTTCTTT. It yields the protein CASRQGTEAFF.

This clone was detected only once. The chain employs TRBV19 and TRBJ2-3, with D possibly being TRBD1 (7 bases). The germline gives CDR1 LNHDA, CDR2 SQIVND (reference sequence). V was shortened by 7 bases and J by 6 bases, with 14 bases between the two germline ends. The CDR3 has 13 amino acids. CDR3 nucleotides: TGTGCCAGTACCCCAGGGGGGTCGGATACGCAGTATTTT. It specifies CASTPGGSDTQYF.

The CDR3 reads CASSPPRGEATDRRKITEAFF. CDR3 bases: TGTGCCAGCTCACCACCGAGAGGTGAGGCGACCGACAGGAGAAAAATCACTGAAGCTTTCTTT. The V and J genes are TRBV18 and TRBJ1-1; TRBD1 might be the D (6 bases). V lost 0 bases, J lost 4 bases, and 30 bases lay in between. The CDR3 sequence is 21 residues long. The germline gives CDR1 KGHSH, CDR2 LQKENI.